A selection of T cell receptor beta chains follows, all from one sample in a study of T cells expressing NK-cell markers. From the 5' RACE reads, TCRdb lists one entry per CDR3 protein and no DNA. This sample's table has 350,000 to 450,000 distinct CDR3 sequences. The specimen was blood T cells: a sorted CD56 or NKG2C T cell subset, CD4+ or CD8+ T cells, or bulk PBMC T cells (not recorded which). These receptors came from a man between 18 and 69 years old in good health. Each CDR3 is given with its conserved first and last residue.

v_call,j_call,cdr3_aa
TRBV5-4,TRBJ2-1,CASSIRDREHGEQFF
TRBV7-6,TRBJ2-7,CASSLKEGTAREQYF
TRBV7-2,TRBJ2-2,CASSFFGGVTGELFF
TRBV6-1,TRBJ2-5,CASSEVAVQPQYF
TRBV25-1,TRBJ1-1,CASSELGEDTEAFF
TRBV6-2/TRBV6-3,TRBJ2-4,CASGGQSKNIQYF
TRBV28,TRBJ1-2,CASTLGRSGYTF
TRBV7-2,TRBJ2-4,CASSSVLGLAKNIQYF
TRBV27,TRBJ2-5,CATRGGETQYF
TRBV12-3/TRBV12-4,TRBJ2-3,CASSELDTQYF
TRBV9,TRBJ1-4,CASSDGQGYEKLFF
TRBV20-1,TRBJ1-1,CSASRRGTEAFF
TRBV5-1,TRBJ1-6,CASSRTGQSNSPLHF
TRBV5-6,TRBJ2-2,CASSGETGTRANTGELFF
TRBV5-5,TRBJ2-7,CASSWEPSGGLTGQYF
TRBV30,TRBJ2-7,CAWSEASGGYEQYF
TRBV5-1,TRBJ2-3,CASSWGGGDTQYF
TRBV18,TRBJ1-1,CASSSYRPGQGAHTEAFF
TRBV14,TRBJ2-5,CASSQERNGRGFGETQYF
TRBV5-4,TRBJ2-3,CASSLNPNTDTQYF
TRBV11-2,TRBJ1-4,CASTLRGQGVANEKLFF
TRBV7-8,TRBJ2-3,CASSLRSTGGFTDTQYF
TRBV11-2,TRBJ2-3,CASSLAWGGRGDTQYF
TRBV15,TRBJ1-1,CATSKRTGPANTEAFF
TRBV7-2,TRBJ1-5,CASSINRDGNQPQHF
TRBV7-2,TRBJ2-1,CASRWLGGSYNEQFF
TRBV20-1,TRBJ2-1,CSAEKAGGFLNEQFF
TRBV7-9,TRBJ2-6,CASRDQGYGANVLTF
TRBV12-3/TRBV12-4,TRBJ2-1,CASSLGGRWEQFF
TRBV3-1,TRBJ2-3,CASSQEPRTRADTQYF
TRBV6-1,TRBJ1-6,CASLLRGPDSPLHF
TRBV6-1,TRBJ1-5,CASSPQGVGVNQPQHF
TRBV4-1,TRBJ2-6,CASSQAGGGGANVLTF
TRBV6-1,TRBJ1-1,CASSAARYTEAFF
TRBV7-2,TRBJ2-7,CASSLGGNKYEQYF
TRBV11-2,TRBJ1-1,CASSLEPMNTEAFF
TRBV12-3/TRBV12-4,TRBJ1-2,CASSFRPGATRSGYTF
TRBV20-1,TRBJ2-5,CSARPDMVETQYF
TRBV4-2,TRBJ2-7,CASSQALAGASLYEQYF
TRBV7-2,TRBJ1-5,CASGIYGNQPQHF
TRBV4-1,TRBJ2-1,CASRGFRDIQGEQFF
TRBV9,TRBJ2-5,CASSAGLLGRGQETQYF
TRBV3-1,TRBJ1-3,CASKGFLGNTIYF
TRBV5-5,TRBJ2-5,CASSSPSQETQYF
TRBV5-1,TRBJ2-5,CASSWAGTGTGTQYF
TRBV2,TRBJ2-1,CASRRLWTGGYNEQFF
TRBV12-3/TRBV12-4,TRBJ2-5,CASSHANRGEETQYF
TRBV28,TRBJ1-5,CASSPVRVGNQPQHF
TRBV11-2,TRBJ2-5,CASSQRWTPETQYF
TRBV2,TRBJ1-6,CASTRDRGFKSPLHF
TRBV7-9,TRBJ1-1,CASSLSGGRRTEAFF
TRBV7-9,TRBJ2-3,CASSRDDLGTDTQYF
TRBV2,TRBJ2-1,CASRPTSGGAFEQFF
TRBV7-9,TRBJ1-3,CASSGEGLGGNTIYF